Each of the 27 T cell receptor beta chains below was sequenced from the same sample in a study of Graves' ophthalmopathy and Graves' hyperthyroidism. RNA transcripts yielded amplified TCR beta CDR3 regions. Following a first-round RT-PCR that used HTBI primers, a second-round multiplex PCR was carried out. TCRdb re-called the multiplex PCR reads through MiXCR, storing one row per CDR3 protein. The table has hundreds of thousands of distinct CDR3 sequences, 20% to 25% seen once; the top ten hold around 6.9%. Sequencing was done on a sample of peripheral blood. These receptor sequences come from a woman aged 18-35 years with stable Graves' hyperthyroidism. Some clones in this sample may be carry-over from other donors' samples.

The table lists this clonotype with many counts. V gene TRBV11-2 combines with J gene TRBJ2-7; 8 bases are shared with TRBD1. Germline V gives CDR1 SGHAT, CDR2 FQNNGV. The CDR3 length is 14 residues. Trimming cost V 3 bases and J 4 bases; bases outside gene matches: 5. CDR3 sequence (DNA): TGTGCCAGCAGCTTTTCAGGGGGCAGGTACGAGCAGTACTTC. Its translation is CASSFSGGRYEQYF.

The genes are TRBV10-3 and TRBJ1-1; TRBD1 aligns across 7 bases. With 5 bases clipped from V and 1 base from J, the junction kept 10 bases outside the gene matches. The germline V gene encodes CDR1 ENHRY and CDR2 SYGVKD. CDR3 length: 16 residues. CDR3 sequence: CAISRTSSGGNTEAFF. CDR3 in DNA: TGTGCCATCAGTAGGACCTCTTCAGGGGGGAACACTGAAGCTTTCTTT.

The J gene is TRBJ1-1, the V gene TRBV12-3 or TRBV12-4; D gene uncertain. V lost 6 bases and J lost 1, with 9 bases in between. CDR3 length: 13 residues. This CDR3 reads CASRPHKNTEAFF. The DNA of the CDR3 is TGTGCCAGCAGACCCCACAAGAACACTGAAGCTTTCTTT.

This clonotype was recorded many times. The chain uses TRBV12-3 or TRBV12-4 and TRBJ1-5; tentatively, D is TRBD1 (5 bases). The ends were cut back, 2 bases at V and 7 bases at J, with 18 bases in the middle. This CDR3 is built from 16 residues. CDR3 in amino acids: CASSLRIQGGSQPQHF. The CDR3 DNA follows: TGTGCCAGCAGTTTAAGAATTCAGGGCGGGAGCCAGCCCCAGCATTTT.

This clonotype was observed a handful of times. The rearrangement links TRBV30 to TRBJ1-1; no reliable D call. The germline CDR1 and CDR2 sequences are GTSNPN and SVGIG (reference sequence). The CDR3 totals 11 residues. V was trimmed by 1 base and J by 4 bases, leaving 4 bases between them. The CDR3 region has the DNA TGTGCCTGGAGTGATGCCACTGAAGCTTTCTTT. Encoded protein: CAWSDATEAFF.

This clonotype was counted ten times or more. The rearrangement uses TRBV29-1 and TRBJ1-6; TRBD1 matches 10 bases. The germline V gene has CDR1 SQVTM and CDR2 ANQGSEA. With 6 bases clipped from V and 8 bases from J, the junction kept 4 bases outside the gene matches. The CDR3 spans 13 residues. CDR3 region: CSVGTGVDSPLHF. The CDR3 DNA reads TGCAGCGTGGGGACAGGGGTTGATTCACCCCTCCACTTT.

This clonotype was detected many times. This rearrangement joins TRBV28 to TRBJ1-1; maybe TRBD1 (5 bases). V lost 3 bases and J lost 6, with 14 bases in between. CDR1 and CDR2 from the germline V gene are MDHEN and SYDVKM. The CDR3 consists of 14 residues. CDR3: CASSLTREDAEAFF. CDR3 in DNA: TGTGCCAGCAGTTTGACCAGGGAGGACGCTGAAGCTTTCTTT.

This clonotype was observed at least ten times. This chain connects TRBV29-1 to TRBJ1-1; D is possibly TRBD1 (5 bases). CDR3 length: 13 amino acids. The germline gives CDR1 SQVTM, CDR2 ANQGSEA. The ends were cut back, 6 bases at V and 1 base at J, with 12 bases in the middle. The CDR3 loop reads CSVETGGNTEAFF. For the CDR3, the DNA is TGCAGCGTGGAGACGGGGGGGAACACTGAAGCTTTCTTT.

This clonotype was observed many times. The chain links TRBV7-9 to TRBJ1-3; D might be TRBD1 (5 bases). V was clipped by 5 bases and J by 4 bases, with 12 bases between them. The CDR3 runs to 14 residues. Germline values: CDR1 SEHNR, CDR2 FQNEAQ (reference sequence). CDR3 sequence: CASSPDRFGNTIYF. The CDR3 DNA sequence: TGTGCCAGCAGCCCCGACAGATTCGGAAACACCATATATTTT.

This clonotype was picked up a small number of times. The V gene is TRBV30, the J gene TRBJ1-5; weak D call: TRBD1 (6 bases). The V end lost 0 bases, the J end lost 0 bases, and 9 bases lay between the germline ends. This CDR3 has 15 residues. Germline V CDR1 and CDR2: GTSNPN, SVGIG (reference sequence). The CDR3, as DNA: TGTGCCTGGAGTGTAGCAGGGGATAGCAATCAGCCCCAGCATTTT. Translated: CAWSVAGDSNQPQHF.

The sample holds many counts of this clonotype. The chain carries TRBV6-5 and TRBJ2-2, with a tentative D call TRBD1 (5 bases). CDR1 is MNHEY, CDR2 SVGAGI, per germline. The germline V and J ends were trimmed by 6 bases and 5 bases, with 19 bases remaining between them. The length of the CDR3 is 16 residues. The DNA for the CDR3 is TGTGCCAGCAGGAGCTATTCGTGGGGCCGTACCGGGGAGCTGTTTTTT. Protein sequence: CASRSYSWGRTGELFF.

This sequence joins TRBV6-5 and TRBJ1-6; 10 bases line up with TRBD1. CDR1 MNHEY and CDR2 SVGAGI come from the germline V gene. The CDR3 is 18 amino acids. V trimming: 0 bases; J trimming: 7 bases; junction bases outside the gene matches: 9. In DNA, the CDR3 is TGTGCCAGCAGTTACTCGACGATGGGACAGGGGTGGAATTCACCCCTCCACTTT. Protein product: CASSYSTMGQGWNSPLHF.

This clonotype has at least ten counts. The CDR3 region has the DNA TGTGCCAGCAGTGCAGGACTGGACCGCCTTAGTGGCTACACCTTC. Translated: CASSAGLDRLSGYTF. The rearrangement links TRBV6-1 to TRBJ1-2; D gene ambiguous. This CDR3 region has 15 residues. Germline V lookup: CDR1 MNHNS, CDR2 SASEGT. The V end lost 4 bases, the J end lost 7 bases, and 19 bases lay between the germline ends.

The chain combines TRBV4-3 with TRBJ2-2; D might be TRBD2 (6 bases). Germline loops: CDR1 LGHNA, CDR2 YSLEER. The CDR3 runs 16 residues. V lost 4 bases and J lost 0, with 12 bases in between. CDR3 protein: CASSPAGTANTGELFF. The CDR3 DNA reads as TGCGCCAGCAGCCCAGCCGGGACTGCGAACACCGGGGAGCTGTTTTTT.

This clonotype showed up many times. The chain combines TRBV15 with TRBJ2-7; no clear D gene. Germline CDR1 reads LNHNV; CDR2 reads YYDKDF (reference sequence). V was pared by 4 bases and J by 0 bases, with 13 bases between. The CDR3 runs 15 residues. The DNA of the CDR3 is TGTGCCACCAGCAAGTCCCGGGCCAACTCCTACGAGCAGTACTTC. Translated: CATSKSRANSYEQYF. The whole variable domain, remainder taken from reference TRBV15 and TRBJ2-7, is DAMVIQNPRYQVTQFGKPVTLSCSQTLNHNVMYWYQQKSSQAPKLLFHYYDKDFNNEADTPDNFQSRRPNTSFCFLDIRSPGLGDTAMYLCATSKSRANSYEQYFGPGTRLTVT.

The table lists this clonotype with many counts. CDR3 sequence: CASSKPTGFEAFF. The CDR3 nucleotides are TGTGCCAGCAGTAAACCGACAGGGTTTGAAGCTTTCTTT. The rearrangement joins TRBV6-1 to TRBJ1-1; TRBD1 aligns across 7 bases. The CDR3 spans 13 residues. Germline V gene lookup returns CDR1 MNHNS and CDR2 SASEGT. V lost 5 bases to trimming and J lost 7 bases; unmatched junction nucleotides: 7.

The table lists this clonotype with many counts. The CDR3 is CASSLATDSYEQYF. CDR3 nucleotides: TGTGCCAGCAGCTTAGCGACAGACTCCTACGAGCAGTACTTC. J is TRBJ2-7 and V is TRBV7-2; D may be TRBD1 (5 bases). The CDR3 runs to 14 residues. Germline lookup yields CDR1 SGHTA and CDR2 FQGNSA. V lost 0 bases, J lost 0 bases, and 6 bases lay in between.

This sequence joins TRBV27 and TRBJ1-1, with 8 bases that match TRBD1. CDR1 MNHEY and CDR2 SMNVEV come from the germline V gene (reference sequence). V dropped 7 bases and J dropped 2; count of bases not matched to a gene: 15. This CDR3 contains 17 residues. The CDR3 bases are TGTGCCAGCATCTCCAGGGGGCATCCGAGGGCCAACACTGAAGCTTTCTTT. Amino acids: CASISRGHPRANTEAFF.

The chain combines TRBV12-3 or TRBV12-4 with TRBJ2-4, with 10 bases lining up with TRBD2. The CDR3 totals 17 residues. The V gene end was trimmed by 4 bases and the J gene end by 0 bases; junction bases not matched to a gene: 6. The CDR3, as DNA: TGTGCCAGCAGTTCTCGGACTAGCGGACTAGCCAAAAACATTCAGTACTTC. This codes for CASSSRTSGLAKNIQYF.

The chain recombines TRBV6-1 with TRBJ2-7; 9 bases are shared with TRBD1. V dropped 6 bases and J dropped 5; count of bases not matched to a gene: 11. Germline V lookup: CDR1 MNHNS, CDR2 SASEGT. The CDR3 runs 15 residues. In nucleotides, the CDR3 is TGTGCCAGCAGGAGACCGGGACAGGGTAACCACGAGCAGTACTTC. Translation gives CASRRPGQGNHEQYF.

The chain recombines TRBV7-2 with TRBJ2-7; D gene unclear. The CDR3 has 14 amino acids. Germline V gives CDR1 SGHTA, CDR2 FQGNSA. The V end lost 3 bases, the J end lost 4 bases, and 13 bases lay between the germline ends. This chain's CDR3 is CASSFDINRYEQYF. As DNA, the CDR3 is TGTGCCAGCAGCTTTGACATCAACCGGTACGAGCAGTACTTC.

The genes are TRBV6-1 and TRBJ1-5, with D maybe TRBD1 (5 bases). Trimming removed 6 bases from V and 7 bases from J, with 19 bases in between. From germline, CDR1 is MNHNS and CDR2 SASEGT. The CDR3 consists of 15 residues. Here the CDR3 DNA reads TGTGCCAGCAGCCCCCTGAGGGGCGGGGAACAGCCCCAGCATTTT. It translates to CASSPLRGGEQPQHF.

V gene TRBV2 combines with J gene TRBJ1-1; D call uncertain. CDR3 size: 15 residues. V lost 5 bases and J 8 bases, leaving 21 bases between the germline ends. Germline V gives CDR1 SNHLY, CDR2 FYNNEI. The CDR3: CASSISWGGEMEAFF. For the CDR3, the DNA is TGTGCCAGCAGTATTTCTTGGGGAGGAGAAATGGAAGCTTTCTTT.

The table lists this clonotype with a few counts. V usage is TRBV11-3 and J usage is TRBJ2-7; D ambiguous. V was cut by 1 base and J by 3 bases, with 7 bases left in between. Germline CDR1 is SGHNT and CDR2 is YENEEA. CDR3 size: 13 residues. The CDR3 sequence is CASSLVRDYEQYF. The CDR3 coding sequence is TGTGCCAGCAGCTTAGTCCGTGACTACGAGCAGTACTTC.

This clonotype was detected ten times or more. The CDR3 sequence is CASSLGDRGFNQPQHF. As DNA, the CDR3 is TGTGCCAGTAGTCTCGGGGATAGAGGGTTCAATCAGCCCCAGCATTTT. This chain links TRBV19 with TRBJ1-5; D uncertain. The germline V gene encodes CDR1 LNHDA and CDR2 SQIVND (reference sequence). The CDR3 contains 16 residues. V was shortened by 5 bases and J by 3 bases, with 17 bases between the two germline ends.

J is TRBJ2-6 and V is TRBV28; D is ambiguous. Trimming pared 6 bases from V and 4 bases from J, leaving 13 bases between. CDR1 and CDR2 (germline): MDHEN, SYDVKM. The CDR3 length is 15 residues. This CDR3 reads CASRSPLAGANVLTF. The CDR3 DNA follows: TGTGCCAGCAGATCCCCTTTGGCGGGGGCCAACGTCCTGACTTTC. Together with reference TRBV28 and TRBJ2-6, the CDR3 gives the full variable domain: DVKVTQSSRYLVKRTGEKVFLECVQDMDHENMFWYRQDPGLGLRLIYFSYDVKMKEKGDIPEGYSVSREKKERFSLILESASTNQTSMYLCASRSPLAGANVLTFGAGSRLTVL.

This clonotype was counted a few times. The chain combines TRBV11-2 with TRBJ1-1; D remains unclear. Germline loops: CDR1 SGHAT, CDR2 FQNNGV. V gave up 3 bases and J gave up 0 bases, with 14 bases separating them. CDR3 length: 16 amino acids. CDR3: CASSFRTHLLNTEAFF. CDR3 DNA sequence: TGTGCCAGCAGCTTTAGAACCCATCTCCTGAACACTGAAGCTTTCTTT.